This T cell receptor (beta chain) was sequenced during a study of T cell repertoires in cytomegalovirus infection. At the level of the study: Through public TCR beta signatures, both CMV infection and matching HLA type were indicated.

Study-level findings and limits: HLA-C-restricted CMV clonotypes gave the most frequent clonotype in two of eight donors. Pooled public TCR beta family frequency picked out CMV carriers with the relevant HLA.

Trimming removed 1 base from V and 2 bases from J; junction bases left unmatched: 5. Germline CDR1 and CDR2: SGHNT and YENEEA. The CDR3 totals 15 residues. TCRdb independently ran MiXCR on the reads; one entry per CDR3 protein. Counted here are 350,000 to 500,000 distinct CDR3 sequences, approximately 33% occurring once; the ten biggest clones make up approximately 15%. On this clonotype: Its specificity is unknown.

The sequence was obtained from a human donor in good health (CMV status not recorded). Some clones in this sample may be carry-over from other donors' samples. What was sequenced was PBMCs. V usage is TRBV11-3 and J usage is TRBJ2-7; 7 bases are shared with TRBD2. The CDR3 bases are TGTGCCAGCAGCTTAGGCAAGACTAGCACCTACGAGCAGTACTTC. This translates into CASSLGKTSTYEQYF.